This T cell receptor (beta chain) came from a study of cytotoxic CD8 clonotypes in ibrutinib-treated CLL. This CDR3 has 14 residues. The germline CDR1 and CDR2 sequences are MNHEY and SMNVEV (reference sequence). Trimming took 5 bases from V and 1 from J, leaving 12 bases between them. TCRdb's copy holds only in-frame clones and misses some; the assay was immunoSEQ multiplex PCR. The table has 140,000 to 150,000 clones, 70% to 80% seen once; the top ten hold 4.5% to 6.5%. The TCR comes from a human donor with chronic lymphocytic leukemia. V gene TRBV27 combines with J gene TRBJ2-7, with D perhaps being TRBD1 or TRBD2 (5 bases each). Here the sequenced sample was PBMCs, taken after 24 months of ibrutinib treatment. Here the CDR3 reads CASSARDRSYEQYF. DNA for the CDR3: TGTGCCAGCAGTGCCAGGGACCGATCCTACGAGCAGTACTTC.